What follows are 27 T cell receptor beta chains derived from one specimen sequenced in a study of spatial heterogeneity in lung cancer. Study findings and constraints: How many expanded intratumoral alpha and beta TCRs were present tracked the tumor mutation count, which was a count of nonsynonymous mutations.

Their cognate antigens are unknown. TCRdb reprocessed the 5' RACE reads via MiXCR and lists one record per CDR3 protein. The table includes about 4,000 distinct CDR3 sequences, about 9.2% detected once. The time point denotes: sample taken at primary tumor resection. The sample consisted of lung tumor tissue, taken at surgery. All receptors come from a male donor with early-stage non-small cell lung cancer.

This clonotype was counted only a few times. Little can be read into the size of this beta chain, an off-target read in a library designed for alpha chains. This chain joins TRBV6-5 and TRBJ2-5; 10 bases line up with TRBD1. Germline V gene data show CDR1 as MNHEY and CDR2 as SVGAGI. The CDR3 sequence is 15 residues long. Germline trimming cut 6 bases from V and 1 base from J; bases unmatched to any gene: 5. The CDR3 nucleotides are TGTGCCAGCAGGCGACAGGGGGCTGGCCAAGAGACCCAGTACTTC. Translated, it gives CASRRQGAGQETQYF.

Within the sample, this clonotype is large (0.1 to 1%). Because this beta chain is a stray read in a library intended to capture alpha chains, its abundance should not be given much weight. The chain is built from TRBV5-1 and TRBJ2-1, with TRBD2 matching 7 bases. CDR1 is SGHRS and CDR2 is YFSETQ in the germline V gene. V was clipped by 4 bases and J by 7 bases; unmatched bases: 14. The CDR3 length is 16 residues. The CDR3 DNA reads TGCGCCAGCAGCCCACTTAGTGACGGGAGGCCTAATGAGCAGTTCTTC. This translates into CASSPLSDGRPNEQFF.

This clonotype was picked up many times. A library prepared for alpha chains yielded this beta chain as an off-target read; its size is of little meaning. The chain employs TRBV7-3 and TRBJ2-1; D may be TRBD1 (7 bases). The CDR3 runs to 14 residues. Trimming cost V 5 bases and J 4 bases, with 12 bases left between them. Germline V gene data show CDR1 as SGHTA and CDR2 as FQGTGA. The CDR3 nucleotides are TGTGCCAGCAGCCGCGGGACAGAGTACAATGAGCAGTTCTTC. It specifies CASSRGTEYNEQFF.

This clonotype is labeled medium-sized (0.01 to 0.1%). In a library made to pick up alpha chains, this beta chain is a stray read with a size that means little. This rearrangement joins TRBV5-5 to TRBJ2-1; 12 nucleotides line up with TRBD2. CDR3 length: 15 residues. After removal of 0 bases from V and 9 bases from J, the junction contained 4 bases not matched to a gene. Germline CDR1 reads SGHKS; CDR2 reads YYEKEE (reference sequence). In DNA, the CDR3 is TGTGCCAGCAGCTTGGGACTAGCGGGGGCAGGTGAGCAGTTCTTC. This sequence encodes CASSLGLAGAGEQFF. Full variable domain (remainder filled in from reference TRBV5-5 and TRBJ2-1): DAGVTQSPTHLIKTRGQQVTLRCSPISGHKSVSWYQQVLGQGPQFIFQYYEKEERGRGNFPDRFSARQFPNYSSELNVNALLLGDSALYLCASSLGLAGAGEQFFGPGTRLTVL.

This clonotype is classed as medium-sized. Being off target in a library aimed at alpha chains, this beta chain has a size of little meaning. This chain joins TRBV6-5 and TRBJ2-3; maybe TRBD1 (6 bases). Germline CDR1 is MNHEY and CDR2 is SVGAGI. Trimming removed 6 bases from V and 0 bases from J, with 13 bases in between. CDR3 length: 15 residues. CDR3 DNA sequence: TGTGCCAGCAGCAAGACAGGATATAGCACAGATACGCAGTATTTT. Translating gives CASSKTGYSTDTQYF.

In its sample, this clonotype was seen a few times. This beta chain turned up in a library designed for alpha chains; as an off-target read, its abundance says little. The chain employs TRBV4-1 and TRBJ2-2; D uncertain. V gave up 4 bases and J gave up 5 bases, with 14 bases separating them. Germline V gene data show CDR1 as MGHRA and CDR2 as YSYEKL. The CDR3 totals 15 residues. CDR3 in amino acids: CASSRTLTGTGELFF. The DNA of the CDR3 is TGCGCCAGCAGCCGCACGCTGACTGGAACCGGGGAGCTGTTTTTT.

By share, this clonotype counts as large. As an off-target read in a library built for alpha chains, this beta chain has a frequency of little significance. The chain employs TRBV11-2 and TRBJ2-3; no definite D call. The V gene lost 3 bases and the J gene lost 2 bases, with 3 bases spanning the gap. Germline V gene lookup returns CDR1 SGHAT and CDR2 FQNNGV. The CDR3 covers 12 residues. CDR3 nucleotide sequence: TGTGCCAGCAGCTTTTACACAGATACGCAGTATTTT. The encoded protein is CASSFYTDTQYF.

This clonotype is hyperexpanded within its sample. A library made for alpha chains picked up this beta chain off target, so its size means little. The rearrangement joins TRBV7-2 to TRBJ2-7; no firm D call. Germline lookup yields CDR1 SGHTA and CDR2 FQGNSA. The V gene lost 3 bases and the J gene lost 3 bases, with 6 bases spanning the gap. CDR3 length: 12 residues. CDR3 nucleotide sequence: TGTGCCAGCAGCTTCCCAAACTACGAGCAGTACTTC. Translation gives CASSFPNYEQYF.

In its sample, this clonotype is medium-sized. A library prepared for alpha chains yielded this beta chain as an off-target read; its size is of little meaning. The chain uses TRBV28 and TRBJ2-3, with D maybe TRBD1 (7 bases). The CDR3 covers 16 residues. Germline loops: CDR1 MDHEN, CDR2 SYDVKM. V was clipped by 3 bases and J by 1 base, with 14 bases between them. The CDR3 nucleotides read TGTGCCAGCAGTTTTCTTCAGGGGGGAGGCACAGATACGCAGTATTTT. Translation gives CASSFLQGGGTDTQYF.

This clonotype was detected only a few times. This beta chain represents an off-target read in a library built for alpha chains; its size is of limited meaning. The chain combines TRBV20-1 with TRBJ2-3; maybe TRBD2 (5 bases). Per germline, CDR1 DFQATT and CDR2 SNEGSKA (reference sequence). V lost 2 bases, J lost 4 bases, and 10 bases lay in between. This CDR3 has 13 residues. As DNA, the CDR3 is TGCAGTGCTAGATTCCGTAGCGCAGATACGCAGTATTTT. As protein: CSARFRSADTQYF.

This clonotype has at least ten counts. The library was designed around alpha chains, so this beta chain is a stray read whose abundance carries little weight. The chain uses TRBV28 and TRBJ1-2; D may be TRBD1 (5 bases). V shed 7 bases and J shed 4 bases, with 19 bases lying between them. CDR1 is MDHEN and CDR2 is SYDVKM in the germline V gene. This CDR3 spans 15 amino acids. This CDR3 is CASTESAREGYGYTF. Here the CDR3 DNA reads TGTGCCAGCACAGAGTCGGCCAGGGAGGGCTATGGCTACACCTTC.

This clonotype is termed medium-sized. A library prepared for alpha chains yielded this beta chain as an off-target read; its size is of little meaning. The genes are TRBV30 and TRBJ1-6; unclear D gene. The V end lost 1 base, the J end lost 10 bases, and 11 bases lay between the germline ends. This CDR3 spans 13 amino acids. Germline CDR1 GTSNPN, CDR2 SVGIG (reference sequence). CDR3 in amino acids: CAWSGFSGSPLHF. CDR3 nucleotides: TGTGCCTGGAGTGGTTTCTCGGGGTCACCCCTCCACTTT. Combining the CDR3 with reference TRBV30 and TRBJ1-6 gives the whole variable domain SQTIHQWPATLVQPVGSPLSLECTVEGTSNPNLYWYRQAAGRGLQLLFYSVGIGQISSEVPQNLSASRPQDRQFILSSKKLLLSDSGFYLCAWSGFSGSPLHFGNGTRLTVT.

Sample share makes this clonotype medium-sized. With the library built for alpha chains, this beta chain is off target and its frequency is not meaningful. The rearrangement joins TRBV9 to TRBJ2-7; unclear D gene. Germline V gene data show CDR1 as SGDLS and CDR2 as YYNGEE. The CDR3 runs 14 residues. Trimming pared 3 bases from V and 2 bases from J, leaving 12 bases between. The CDR3 protein is CASSASDGTYEQYF. The DNA for the CDR3 is TGTGCCAGCAGCGCCTCCGACGGAACCTACGAGCAGTACTTC. The entire variable domain, with the rest obtained from reference TRBV9 and TRBJ2-7, is as follows: DSGVTQTPKHLITATGQRVTLRCSPRSGDLSVYWYQQSLDQGLQFLIQYYNGEERAKGNILERFSAQQFPDLHSELNLSSLELGDSALYFCASSASDGTYEQYFGPGTRLTVT.

By share, this clonotype ranks as medium-sized (0.01 to 0.1%). This beta chain slipped into a library made for alpha chains as a stray read, so its size is not meaningful. The chain has TRBV6-2 or TRBV6-3 and TRBJ2-1; no reliable D call. CDR1 is MNHEY and CDR2 is SVGEGT in the germline V gene. There are 12 residues in the CDR3. V dropped 2 bases and J dropped 4 bases, with 3 bases sitting between them. CDR3 DNA: TGTGCCAGCAGTTACCCATACAATGAGCAGTTCTTC. It encodes CASSYPYNEQFF.

Points on this clonotype: For a library built for alpha chains, this beta chain is a stray read; little rests on its size. The CDR3 loop is CASSHDRDNQPQHF. The CDR3 region has the DNA TGTGCCAGCAGTCATGACAGGGACAATCAGCCCCAGCATTTT. The chain employs TRBV5-7 and TRBJ1-5, with 7 nucleotides matching TRBD1. TRBV5-7 has ORF status, its function being uncertain. The J segment lost 3 bases and the V segment lost 5 bases, leaving 5 bases of the junction unmatched. The CDR3 sequence is 14 residues long.

This clonotype was counted ten times or more. For a library built for alpha chains, this beta chain is a stray read; little rests on its size. The chain carries TRBV11-2 and TRBJ1-4; 9 bases are shared with TRBD1. Germline lookup yields CDR1 SGHAT and CDR2 FQNNGV. The CDR3 length is 14 residues. The V and J ends lost 2 bases and 8 bases, in that order; junction bases with no gene match: 3. The CDR3 sequence: CASSLWTGEEKLFF. The CDR3 DNA sequence: TGTGCCAGCAGCTTATGGACAGGGGAGGAAAAACTGTTTTTT. The full variable domain, with the rest looked up from reference TRBV11-2 and TRBJ1-4, is EAGVAQSPRYKIIEKRQSVAFWCNPISGHATLYWYQQILGQGPKLLIQFQNNGVVDDSQLPKDRFSAERLKGVDSTLKIQPAKLEDSAVYLCASSLWTGEEKLFFGSGTQLSVL.

This clonotype is medium-sized within its sample. This beta chain came through as a stray read in a library set up for alpha chains, and its size says little. The J gene is TRBJ1-5, the V gene TRBV6-2 or TRBV6-3, with D tentatively TRBD1 (5 bases). The CDR3 has 22 amino acids. Trimming shortened V by 2 bases and J by 6 bases, and 35 bases separated the two germline ends. In germline, CDR1 is MNHEY, CDR2 SVGEGT. The CDR3 region has the DNA TGTGCCAGCAGTTACCCATACCTACGTAGGGACGGACCGCGTGGGTTGTTTCAGCCCCAGCATTTT. Encoded protein: CASSYPYLRRDGPRGLFQPQHF.

Comment on this clonotype: Because this beta chain is a stray read in a library intended to capture alpha chains, its abundance should not be given much weight. J is TRBJ2-2 and V is TRBV4-1, with D tentatively TRBD2 (6 bases). The V end was cut by 0 bases, the J end by 1 base, with 12 bases between. This CDR3 has 17 amino acids. Germline V gives CDR1 MGHRA, CDR2 YSYEKL. Here the CDR3 DNA reads TGCGCCAGCAGCCAAGATATCAATAGCGGGAACACCGGGGAGCTGTTTTTT. Its protein is CASSQDINSGNTGELFF.

There are many counts of this clonotype. Within a library made for alpha chains, this beta chain is off target, and its count is uninformative. The CDR3 sequence is CASSLALEGGGGGYTF. CDR3 nucleotides: TGTGCCAGCAGCTTAGCGTTAGAGGGAGGAGGTGGTGGCTACACCTTC. The V gene is TRBV7-2, the J gene TRBJ1-2, with no clear D. Per germline, CDR1 SGHTA and CDR2 FQGNSA. This CDR3 is built from 16 residues. Trimming took off 0 bases at V and 7 bases at J, with 18 bases between the two ends.

By share, this clonotype ranks as medium-sized. This beta chain lies outside the target of a library built for alpha chains; its clone size means little. This chain links TRBV29-1 with TRBJ1-4, with 8 bases lining up with TRBD1. V trimming: 4 bases; J trimming: 8 bases; junction bases outside the gene matches: 6. Germline V lookup: CDR1 SQVTM, CDR2 ANQGSEA. The CDR3 consists of 13 residues. The chain's CDR3 is CSVADREREKLFF. The CDR3, as DNA: TGCAGCGTTGCGGACAGGGAGAGAGAAAAACTGTTTTTT.

This clonotype is labeled large. This beta chain came through as a stray read in a library set up for alpha chains, and its size says little. J is TRBJ2-7 and V is TRBV7-9, with 9 bases that match TRBD1. V was clipped by 4 bases and J by 5 bases; unmatched bases: 9. The CDR3 consists of 15 residues. CDR1 SEHNR and CDR2 FQNEAQ come from the germline V gene (reference sequence). The CDR3 DNA sequence: TGTGCCAGCAGCTCAATGGACGGGACAGGGAACGAGCAGTACTTC. Its protein is CASSSMDGTGNEQYF.

This clonotype is medium-sized (0.01 to 0.1%). In a library made to pick up alpha chains, this beta chain is a stray read with a size that means little. The chain is built from TRBV20-1 and TRBJ2-1; D remains ambiguous. The CDR3 is made up of 11 amino acids. Germline V gene sequence: CDR1 DFQATT, CDR2 SNEGSKA (reference sequence). V shed 2 bases and J shed 9 bases, with 8 bases lying between them. As DNA, the CDR3 is TGCAGTGCTAGAAAGGTGGTTGAGCAGTTCTTC. Translated, it gives CSARKVVEQFF.

This clonotype is categorized as medium-sized. Little can be read into the size of this beta chain, an off-target read in a library designed for alpha chains. The chain combines TRBV11-2 with TRBJ1-4, with TRBD1 matching over 8 bases. V lost 5 bases to trimming and J lost 7 bases; unmatched junction nucleotides: 6. CDR1 and CDR2 from the germline V gene are SGHAT and FQNNGV. CDR3 length: 14 residues. In DNA, the CDR3 is TGTGCCAGCAGCGCCTCAGGGGGCGGTGAAAAACTGTTTTTT. This gives the protein CASSASGGGEKLFF.

Points on this clonotype: This sequence may be a read error, since a much larger clone differs from it by one base. Because this beta chain is a stray read in a library intended to capture alpha chains, its abundance should not be given much weight. The chain joins TRBV10-3 to TRBJ2-1; the D is unclear. Per germline, CDR1 ENHRY and CDR2 SYGVKD. The CDR3 has 13 residues. The CDR3, as DNA: TGTGCCATCAGTGTAGGATCCTCAGATGAGCGGTTCTTC. Translation: CAISVGSSDERFF.

Concerning this clonotype: Within a library made for alpha chains, this beta chain is off target, and its count is uninformative. The CDR3 loop is CASSSPDRGRQYF. DNA of the CDR3: TGTGCCAGCAGTTCCCCCGACCGAGGTAGACAGTACTTC. The V call is TRBV27, the J call TRBJ2-7; D gene uncertain. Germline V gene data show CDR1 as MNHEY and CDR2 as SMNVEV (reference sequence). Deletions cut 4 bases from V and 10 bases from J, with 17 bases between. The CDR3 length is 13 residues.

The table lists this clonotype with a few counts. A library made for alpha chains picked up this beta chain off target, so its size means little. V and J are TRBV5-1 and TRBJ2-6, with D hard to call. The germline V and J ends were trimmed by 8 bases and 0 bases, with 12 bases remaining between them. CDR3 length: 15 amino acids. The germline CDR1 and CDR2 sequences are SGHRS and YFSETQ. CDR3 nucleotide sequence: TGCGCCAGTCGTGGGTACGGCTCTGGGGCCAACGTCCTGACTTTC. Protein: CASRGYGSGANVLTF.

Worth noting for this clonotype: Because this beta chain is a stray read in a library intended to capture alpha chains, its abundance should not be given much weight. The chain recombines TRBV28 with TRBJ1-2, with a tentative D call TRBD1 (5 bases). Trimming removed 6 bases from V and 4 bases from J, with 18 bases in between. This CDR3 is 15 amino acids long. Germline lookup yields CDR1 MDHEN and CDR2 SYDVKM. CDR3 coding DNA: TGTGCCAGCAGCAACCGGGGGGGAGGCGGCTATGGCTACACCTTC. Residues: CASSNRGGGGYGYTF.